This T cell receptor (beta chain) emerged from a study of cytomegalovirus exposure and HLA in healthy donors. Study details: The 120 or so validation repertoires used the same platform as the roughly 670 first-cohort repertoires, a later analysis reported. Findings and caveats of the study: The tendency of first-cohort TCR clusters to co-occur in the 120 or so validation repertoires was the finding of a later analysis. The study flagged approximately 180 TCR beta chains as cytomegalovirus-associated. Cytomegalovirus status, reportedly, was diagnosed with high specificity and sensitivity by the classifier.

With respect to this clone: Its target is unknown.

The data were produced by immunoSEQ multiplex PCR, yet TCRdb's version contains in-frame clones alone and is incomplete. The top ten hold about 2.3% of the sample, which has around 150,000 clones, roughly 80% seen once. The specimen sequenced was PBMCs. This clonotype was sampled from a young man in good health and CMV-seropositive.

In DNA form, the CDR3 reads TGTGCCAGCAGAATCGACAGGGTTGGGTTCGAGCAGTACTTC. Translating it yields CASRIDRVGFEQYF. The chain is built from TRBV5-4 and TRBJ2-7, with 7 bases aligning to TRBD1. Germline V gives CDR1 SGHNT, CDR2 YYREEE (reference sequence). Germline trimming cut 5 bases from V and 6 bases from J; bases unmatched to any gene: 11. This CDR3 spans 14 amino acids.